This T cell receptor (beta chain) was sequenced for a study of T cell changes during pregnancy in multiple sclerosis (dated by TCRdb to the late 2010s). General notes on the study: The study looked at changes in the T cell repertoire across pregnancy in women with multiple sclerosis.

Worth noting for this clone: Its cognate antigen has yet to be identified. Base qualities are not at hand, and no much larger clone is one base apart.

V gives up 8 bases and J gives up 6 bases, and the segment between their germline ends measures 12 bases. Based on the germline V gene, the CDR1 and CDR2 sequences are KGHSH and LQKENI. Measured from the cysteine to the phenylalanine, the CDR3 is 12 residues long. Only the CDR3 DNA is retained, 36 bases long and in frame from the first base. The library came from the immunoSEQ multiplex PCR assay. The source is immuneACCESS, and TCRdb retained only in-frame sequences with V and J called. Part of the clones is not carried over; for the studies checked, unresolved V genes explain less than half of this, and the remainder is unexplained. The sample data list about 67,000 clones, and 91% of these were observed just once. Jointly, the top ten make up around 1.4% of the sample.

This receptor was taken from a female donor with multiple sclerosis, enrolled in a pregnancy study. The sequencing here drew on peripheral blood, taken in the second trimester of pregnancy. Recombination joined TRBV18 with TRBJ2-3; no D gene is confidently identified. The CDR3 reads CASGAAQDTQYF. The DNA sequence is given as TGTGCCAGCGGCGCAGCGCAGGATACGCAGTATTTT.